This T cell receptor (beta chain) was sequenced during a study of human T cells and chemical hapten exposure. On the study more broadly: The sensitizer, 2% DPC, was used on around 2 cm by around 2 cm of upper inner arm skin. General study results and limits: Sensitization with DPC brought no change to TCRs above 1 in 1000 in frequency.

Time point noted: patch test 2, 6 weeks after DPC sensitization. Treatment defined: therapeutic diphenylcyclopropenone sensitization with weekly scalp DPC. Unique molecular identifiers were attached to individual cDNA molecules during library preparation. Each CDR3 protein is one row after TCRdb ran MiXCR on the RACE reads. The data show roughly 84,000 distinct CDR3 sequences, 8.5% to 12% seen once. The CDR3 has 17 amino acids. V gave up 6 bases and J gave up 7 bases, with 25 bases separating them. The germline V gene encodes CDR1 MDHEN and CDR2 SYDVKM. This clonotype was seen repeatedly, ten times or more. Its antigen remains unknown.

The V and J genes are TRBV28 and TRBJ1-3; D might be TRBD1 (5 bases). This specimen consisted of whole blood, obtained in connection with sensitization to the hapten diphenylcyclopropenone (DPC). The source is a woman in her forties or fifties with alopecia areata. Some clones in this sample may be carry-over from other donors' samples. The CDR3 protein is CASRKRDFTRRGNTIYF. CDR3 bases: TGTGCCAGCAGAAAAAGGGACTTCACACGGCGCGGGAACACCATATATTTT.